Listed below are T cell receptor beta chains from one sample, sequenced in a study of cytomegalovirus exposure and HLA in healthy donors. Clones were read by immunoSEQ multiplex PCR, and TCRdb kept only the in-frame ones, dropping some. The table records around 130,000 clones, over 60% of them present only once. Sample: PBMCs. Receptor source: a woman aged 55-70 years in good health and CMV-seronegative. Both conserved end residues are part of each CDR3. A D gene is named only where the DNA matches it firmly. Expanded clones are given a class, and other clones once, few, many or no size at all.

v_call: TRBV23-1
j_call: TRBJ2-7
clone_size: once
d_call: -
cdr3_aa: CASSRYEKGYEQYF
cdr3_nt: TGCGCCAGCAGTCGTTACGAAAAGGGGTACGAGCAGTACTTC

v_call: TRBV19
j_call: TRBJ2-5
clone_size: -
d_call: -
cdr3_aa: CASSPRDFQETQYF
cdr3_nt: TGTGCCAGTAGTCCCCGGGACTTCCAAGAGACCCAGTACTTC

v_call: TRBV5-1
j_call: TRBJ1-4
clone_size: -
d_call: TRBD1
cdr3_aa: CASSLGDRGDEKLFF
cdr3_nt: TGCGCCAGCAGCTTGGGGGACAGGGGGGATGAAAAACTGTTTTTT

v_call: TRBV2
j_call: TRBJ2-1
clone_size: few
d_call: -
cdr3_aa: CASSQNSPHEQFF
cdr3_nt: TGTGCCAGCAGCCAGAATTCCCCGCATGAGCAGTTCTTC

v_call: TRBV2
j_call: TRBJ1-5
clone_size: -
d_call: -
cdr3_aa: CASSEDTRQPQHF
cdr3_nt: TGTGCCAGCAGTGAAGACACCCGACAGCCCCAGCATTTT

v_call: TRBV7-3
j_call: TRBJ2-6
clone_size: few
d_call: -
cdr3_aa: CASSYLGRGGANVLTF
cdr3_nt: TGTGCCAGCAGCTACCTCGGGAGAGGTGGGGCCAACGTCCTGACTTTC

v_call: TRBV6-1
j_call: TRBJ1-1
clone_size: -
d_call: -
cdr3_aa: CASTRNVGTEAFF
cdr3_nt: TGTGCCAGCACGAGGAACGTGGGCACTGAAGCTTTCTTT

v_call: TRBV7-9
j_call: TRBJ1-5
clone_size: -
d_call: -
cdr3_aa: CASSFGTSNQPQHF
cdr3_nt: TGTGCCAGCAGCTTCGGGACAAGCAATCAGCCCCAGCATTTT

v_call: TRBV6-1
j_call: TRBJ1-4
clone_size: -
d_call: TRBD1
cdr3_aa: CASSEPPGQGIGFF
cdr3_nt: TGTGCCAGCAGTGAACCCCCGGGACAGGGCATCGGTTTTTTT

v_call: TRBV29-1
j_call: TRBJ1-1
clone_size: few
d_call: TRBD1
cdr3_aa: CSAGQGAKGSEAFF
cdr3_nt: TGCAGCGCGGGACAGGGGGCGAAAGGCTCTGAAGCTTTCTTT

v_call: TRBV4-2
j_call: TRBJ1-2
clone_size: -
d_call: TRBD1
cdr3_aa: CASSQQGAGFDYGYTF
cdr3_nt: TGTGCCAGCAGCCAACAGGGGGCCGGATTTGACTATGGCTACACCTTC

v_call: TRBV27
j_call: TRBJ2-1
clone_size: once
d_call: TRBD2
cdr3_aa: CASSFRTSGNEQFF
cdr3_nt: TGTGCCAGCAGTTTTCGGACTAGCGGGAATGAGCAGTTCTTC

v_call: TRBV7-8
j_call: TRBJ1-4
clone_size: -
d_call: -
cdr3_aa: CASSPLRITNEKLFF
cdr3_nt: TGTGCCAGCAGCCCCCTCAGGATCACTAATGAAAAACTGTTTTTT

v_call: TRBV19
j_call: TRBJ2-3
clone_size: -
d_call: -
cdr3_aa: CASSIWSGRDTQYF
cdr3_nt: TGTGCCAGTAGTATCTGGAGCGGCCGAGATACGCAGTATTTT

v_call: TRBV5-1
j_call: TRBJ2-2
clone_size: -
d_call: -
cdr3_aa: CASSSSGPRAGELFF
cdr3_nt: TGCGCCAGCAGCTCCTCCGGGCCGAGGGCCGGGGAGCTGTTTTTT

v_call: TRBV5-1
j_call: TRBJ2-5
clone_size: -
d_call: -
cdr3_aa: CASSSPQSFQETQYF
cdr3_nt: TGCGCCAGCAGCAGTCCTCAGTCATTCCAAGAGACCCAGTACTTC

v_call: TRBV5-4
j_call: TRBJ2-5
clone_size: -
d_call: TRBD1
cdr3_aa: CASSIRTGQETQYF
cdr3_nt: TGTGCCAGCAGCATAAGGACAGGGCAAGAGACCCAGTACTTC

v_call: TRBV19
j_call: TRBJ2-6
clone_size: few
d_call: -
cdr3_aa: CASDAGGIGANVLTF
cdr3_nt: TGTGCCAGTGATGCTGGCGGGATCGGGGCCAACGTCCTGACTTTC

v_call: TRBV28
j_call: TRBJ2-1
clone_size: -
d_call: TRBD2
cdr3_aa: CASRTSVGEQFF
cdr3_nt: TGTGCCAGCAGAACTAGCGTTGGTGAGCAGTTCTTC

v_call: TRBV7-7
j_call: TRBJ2-2
clone_size: -
d_call: -
cdr3_aa: CASSSQGLPNTGELFF
cdr3_nt: TGTGCCAGCAGCTCACAAGGACTCCCGAACACCGGGGAGCTGTTTTTT

v_call: TRBV7-3
j_call: TRBJ2-1
clone_size: -
d_call: -
cdr3_aa: CASSQASGSEQFF
cdr3_nt: TGTGCCAGCAGCCAAGCCTCCGGTAGTGAGCAGTTCTTC

v_call: TRBV2
j_call: TRBJ1-3
clone_size: -
d_call: -
cdr3_aa: CASSGGQSRNTIYF
cdr3_nt: TGTGCCAGCAGTGGGGGGCAGTCTCGAAACACCATATATTTT

v_call: TRBV7-9
j_call: TRBJ1-3
clone_size: -
d_call: -
cdr3_aa: CASSFSGTRSGNTIYF
cdr3_nt: TGTGCCAGCAGCTTTTCCGGGACACGCTCTGGAAACACCATATATTTT

v_call: TRBV5-1
j_call: TRBJ2-7
clone_size: -
d_call: TRBD1
cdr3_aa: CASSSGTGSAYEQYF
cdr3_nt: TGCGCCAGCAGCTCCGGGACAGGGTCCGCCTACGAGCAGTACTTC

v_call: TRBV14
j_call: TRBJ1-6
clone_size: -
d_call: -
cdr3_aa: CASSHREGASYNSPLHF
cdr3_nt: TGTGCCAGCAGCCACCGAGAAGGGGCGTCCTATAATTCACCCCTCCACTTT

v_call: TRBV9
j_call: TRBJ1-2
clone_size: -
d_call: TRBD1
cdr3_aa: CASGDREDYGYTF
cdr3_nt: TGTGCCAGCGGGGACAGGGAGGACTATGGCTACACCTTC

v_call: TRBV7-9
j_call: TRBJ2-7
clone_size: -
d_call: TRBD1
cdr3_aa: CASSSGTGDSYEQYF
cdr3_nt: TGTGCCAGCAGCTCAGGGACAGGAGACTCCTACGAGCAGTACTTC

v_call: TRBV7-2
j_call: TRBJ2-2
clone_size: -
d_call: TRBD2
cdr3_aa: CASSQKTSLGTGELFF
cdr3_nt: TGTGCCAGCAGCCAGAAGACTAGCTTGGGCACCGGGGAGCTGTTTTTT

v_call: TRBV9
j_call: TRBJ2-2
clone_size: few
d_call: -
cdr3_aa: CASSVQATGELFF
cdr3_nt: TGTGCCAGCAGCGTACAGGCCACCGGGGAGCTGTTTTTT

v_call: TRBV5-1
j_call: TRBJ1-2
clone_size: few
d_call: -
cdr3_aa: CASSLVNRGGGYTF
cdr3_nt: TGCGCCAGCAGCTTGGTGAATAGGGGCGGAGGCTACACCTTC

v_call: TRBV11-2
j_call: TRBJ2-4
clone_size: once
d_call: TRBD2
cdr3_aa: CASSLLAGGAKNIQYF
cdr3_nt: TGTGCCAGCAGCCTACTAGCGGGGGGGGCCAAAAACATTCAGTACTTC

v_call: TRBV2
j_call: TRBJ2-7
clone_size: -
d_call: TRBD1
cdr3_aa: CASSEIGQGYEQYF
cdr3_nt: TGTGCCAGCAGTGAGATCGGACAGGGCTACGAGCAGTACTTC

v_call: TRBV11-3
j_call: TRBJ1-1
clone_size: few
d_call: -
cdr3_aa: CASSLNKNTEAFF
cdr3_nt: TGTGCCAGCAGCTTAAACAAGAACACTGAAGCTTTCTTT

v_call: TRBV19
j_call: TRBJ1-2
clone_size: -
d_call: -
cdr3_aa: CASSISGGYGYTF
cdr3_nt: TGTGCCAGTAGTATTTCGGGGGGGTATGGCTACACCTTC

v_call: TRBV2
j_call: TRBJ1-2
clone_size: -
d_call: -
cdr3_aa: CASSESRGGWYGYTF
cdr3_nt: TGTGCCAGCAGTGAATCTAGGGGAGGATGGTATGGCTACACCTTC

v_call: TRBV5-1
j_call: TRBJ2-7
clone_size: -
d_call: -
cdr3_aa: CASSLIRDGEQYF
cdr3_nt: TGCGCCAGCAGCTTGATCAGGGATGGGGAGCAGTACTTC

v_call: TRBV29-1
j_call: TRBJ2-7
clone_size: -
d_call: -
cdr3_aa: CSVEVGTSRYEQYF
cdr3_nt: TGCAGCGTTGAAGTCGGCACTAGTCGCTACGAGCAGTACTTC

v_call: TRBV7-2
j_call: TRBJ2-1
clone_size: -
d_call: TRBD2
cdr3_aa: CASSLSGGGYNEQFF
cdr3_nt: TGTGCCAGCAGCTTATCGGGGGGGGGCTACAATGAGCAGTTCTTC

v_call: TRBV11-1
j_call: TRBJ1-3
clone_size: -
d_call: TRBD1
cdr3_aa: CASRHRDSSGNTIYF
cdr3_nt: TGTGCCAGCAGACACCGGGACAGCTCTGGAAACACCATATATTTT

v_call: TRBV7-9
j_call: TRBJ1-1
clone_size: -
d_call: -
cdr3_aa: CASSPREEAFF
cdr3_nt: TGTGCCAGCAGCCCCCGAGAGGAAGCTTTCTTT